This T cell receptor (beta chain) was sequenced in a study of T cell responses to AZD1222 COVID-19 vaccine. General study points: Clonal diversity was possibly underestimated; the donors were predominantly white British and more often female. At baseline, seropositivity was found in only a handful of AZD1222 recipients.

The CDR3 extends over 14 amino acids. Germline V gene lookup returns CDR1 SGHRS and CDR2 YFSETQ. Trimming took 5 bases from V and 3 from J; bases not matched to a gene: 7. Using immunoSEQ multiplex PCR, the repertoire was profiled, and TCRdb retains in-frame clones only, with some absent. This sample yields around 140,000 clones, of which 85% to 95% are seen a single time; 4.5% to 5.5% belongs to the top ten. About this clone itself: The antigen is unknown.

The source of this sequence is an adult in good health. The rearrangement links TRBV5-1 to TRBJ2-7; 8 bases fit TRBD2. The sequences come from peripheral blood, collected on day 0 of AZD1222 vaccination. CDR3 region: CASRSSGGVYEQYF. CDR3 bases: TGCGCCAGCAGAAGCAGCGGGGGCGTCTACGAGCAGTACTTC.